The next 2 T cell receptor beta chains were all read from a single sample in a study of shared clonotypes between healthy human individuals. The assay was immunoSEQ multiplex PCR, and TCRdb's table has in-frame clones only and misses some. Of about 820,000 clones listed, approximately 92% were seen once; the top ten hold 24%. CD45RO-negative, CCR7-selected cells formed the naive CD8 fraction, which excluded terminally differentiated effector memory CD45RA+ cells. Sequences were obtained from naive CD8+ T cells sorted from blood. The receptor source for this set is a young man in good health.

This chain joins TRBV28 and TRBJ1-2; 7 nucleotides line up with TRBD1. The length of the CDR3 is 16 residues. The J segment lost 5 bases and the V segment lost 6 bases, leaving 15 bases of the junction unmatched. Looked up from germline, CDR1 is MDHEN and CDR2 is SYDVKM. CDR3 bases: TGTGCCAGCAGCCCCATCGCCCAGGGGGGCGAATATGGCTACACCTTC. It encodes CASSPIAQGGEYGYTF.

The rearrangement joins TRBV28 to TRBJ1-2; the D is unclear. V was clipped by 3 bases and J by 8 bases, with 25 bases between them. The CDR3 has 17 amino acids. CDR1 and CDR2 (germline): MDHEN, SYDVKM. The CDR3 sequence: CASSFGPTQTDPYGYTF. The CDR3, as DNA: TGTGCCAGCAGTTTCGGGCCAACCCAAACCGACCCCTACGGCTACACCTTC.